Listed here is a single TCR beta chain. This entry is derived from a study of shared clonotypes between healthy human individuals. It was at deep level that the assay was run. The table came from immunoSEQ multiplex PCR; TCRdb's copy has only in-frame clones and leaves some out. Among approximately 940,000 clones listed, 76% were seen once. The study separated CD4+ cells into CD45RA+ naive and CD45RA-negative memory subsets. What was sequenced was memory CD4+ T cells sorted from blood. As to subset: CD45RA-negative fraction. The clonotype was recovered from a man in his late teens or twenties in good health.

CDR3 region: CASSFTGQTTTEAFF. In DNA form, the CDR3 reads TGTGCCAGCAGCTTCACTGGACAGACAACAACTGAAGCTTTCTTT. The rearrangement links TRBV7-8 to TRBJ1-1, with a weak D call TRBD1 (6 bases). The CDR3 covers 15 residues. Trimming cost V 3 bases and J 5 bases, with 16 bases left between them. CDR1 is SGHVS and CDR2 is FQNEAQ in the germline V gene. The whole variable domain, filled in from reference TRBV7-8 and TRBJ1-1, reads GAGVSQSPRYKVAKRGQDVALRCDPISGHVSLFWYQQALGQGPEFLTYFQNEAQLDKSGLPSDRFFAERPEGSVSTLKIQRTQQEDSAVYLCASSFTGQTTTEAFFGQGTRLTVV.